The 22 T cell receptor beta chains in this list originate from one sample, sequenced in a study of CD8 T cells in Susac syndrome (dated by TCRdb to 2018 to 2020). Libraries were constructed by the immunoSEQ multiplex PCR assay. RNA was extracted with the RNeasy kit and about 0.5 to 1 ug was reverse transcribed using random hexamers. Using fastp trimming at Q25 and MiXCR clonotype assembly, TCRdb reanalyzed the public sequencing data and kept in-frame beta chains. Every CDR3 protein is listed once, alongside the most common genes and DNA of its rows. A total of approximately 260,000 distinct CDR3 sequences appear in this sample, approximately 95% of them only once. Approximately 0.094% of the sample belongs to the ten largest clones. The source material was CD4+ T cells from PBMCs. The receptor source for this set is a human donor with Susac syndrome.

V gene TRBV7-2 combines with J gene TRBJ2-3; TRBD1 matches 8 bases. With V trimmed by 5 bases and J by 4 bases, 8 bases remained unmatched. Germline V gene data show CDR1 as SGHTA and CDR2 as FQGNSA. The CDR3 sequence is 15 residues long. This CDR3 is CASSPWTGIADTQYF. The CDR3 DNA is TGTGCCAGCAGCCCGTGGACAGGGATAGCAGATACGCAGTATTTT. The full variable domain, in which reference TRBV7-2 and TRBJ2-3 provide the parts outside the CDR3, is GAGVSQSPSNKVTEKGKDVELRCDPISGHTALYWYRQSLGQGLEFLIYFQGNSAPDKSGLPSDRFSAERTGGSVSTLTIQRTQQEDSAVYLCASSPWTGIADTQYFGPGTRLTVL.

This clonotype was observed once. The chain combines TRBV5-6 with TRBJ1-2, with a tentative D call TRBD1 (6 bases). This CDR3 comprises 13 residues. Between the trimmed V and J ends, which lost 4 bases and 4 bases, there was a span of 11 bases. The V gene's germline CDR1 is SGHDT and CDR2 YYEEEE. The CDR3 nucleotides read TGTGCCAGCAGCGAAGACAGGATCTATGGCTACACCTTC. It is translated as CASSEDRIYGYTF.

The chain combines TRBV20-1 with TRBJ2-7, with 7 bases fitting TRBD1. After removal of 4 bases from V and 6 bases from J, the junction contained 6 bases not matched to a gene. In germline, CDR1 is DFQATT, CDR2 SNEGSKA (reference sequence). There are 12 residues in the CDR3. In DNA, the CDR3 is TGCAGTGCTAAGGCAGGGGGTTTCGAGCAGTACTTC. Translated, it gives CSAKAGGFEQYF.

The rearrangement joins TRBV20-1 to TRBJ1-4; D call uncertain. Trimming shortened V by 5 bases and J by 4 bases, and 11 bases separated the two germline ends. From germline, CDR1 is DFQATT and CDR2 SNEGSKA (reference sequence). The CDR3 covers 13 residues. The CDR3 nucleotides read TGCAGTGCTCGGTGGATTAATAATGAAAAACTGTTTTTT. This sequence encodes CSARWINNEKLFF.

The J gene is TRBJ1-2, the V gene TRBV24-1; D uncertain. This CDR3 is built from 13 residues. V shed 6 bases and J shed 8 bases, with 15 bases lying between them. The germline gives CDR1 KGHDR, CDR2 SFDVKD. The CDR3, as DNA: TGTGCCACCAGTCCCTCAAGTGTCGAGGGCTACACCTTC. This gives the protein CATSPSSVEGYTF.

CDR3 residues: CSARGRGSSYGYTF. The CDR3 DNA follows: TGCAGTGCTAGAGGACGGGGTTCTAGCTATGGCTACACCTTC. The V call is TRBV20-1, the J call TRBJ1-2; D is undetermined. CDR1 and CDR2 from the germline V gene are DFQATT and SNEGSKA (reference sequence). V was clipped by 1 base and J by 4 bases, with 13 bases between them. The CDR3 length is 14 residues.

This chain joins TRBV10-3 and TRBJ2-3; 7 bases agree with TRBD2. The V and J ends lost 5 bases and 6 bases, in that order; junction bases with no gene match: 5. Germline values: CDR1 ENHRY, CDR2 SYGVKD. The CDR3 extends over 13 amino acids. The chain's CDR3 is CAISIREADTQYF. CDR3 DNA: TGTGCCATCAGTATCCGGGAGGCCGATACGCAGTATTTT.

This clonotype was observed a single time. This chain uses TRBV7-9 with TRBJ2-5; D not certain. Deletions cut 5 bases from V and 5 bases from J, with 12 bases between. This CDR3 region has 13 residues. Germline V gene data show CDR1 as SEHNR and CDR2 as FQNEAQ (reference sequence). The DNA for the CDR3 is TGTGCCAGCAGCCCACGTATCCGGGAGACCCAGTACTTC. Amino acid sequence: CASSPRIRETQYF.

The chain is built from TRBV14 and TRBJ2-7, with 8 bases matching TRBD2. CDR3 length equals 15 residues. V gave up 6 bases and J gave up 7 bases; unmatched junction bases: 14. CDR1 and CDR2 (germline): SGHDN, FVKESK. The CDR3 protein is CASRRAGVGSLEQYF. The CDR3 bases are TGTGCCAGCAGGAGAGCGGGAGTAGGGTCTCTTGAGCAGTACTTC.

The chain employs TRBV18 and TRBJ1-1; D is possibly TRBD1 (5 bases). The germline gives CDR1 KGHSH, CDR2 LQKENI. The CDR3 runs to 14 residues. V was clipped by 0 bases and J by 2 bases, with 7 bases between them. The chain's CDR3 is CASSPPGGNTEAFF. The CDR3 DNA reads TGTGCCAGCTCACCACCGGGGGGAAACACTGAAGCTTTCTTT.

This chain links TRBV30 with TRBJ1-4; D ambiguous. In germline, CDR1 is GTSNPN, CDR2 SVGIG (reference sequence). V was pared by 2 bases and J by 0 bases, with 13 bases between. The CDR3 contains 16 residues. CDR3 region: CAWSSGSAATNEKLFF. The CDR3 DNA reads TGTGCCTGGAGTAGTGGGTCCGCAGCAACTAATGAAAAACTGTTTTTT.

The chain recombines TRBV7-3 with TRBJ2-1; no clear D gene. CDR3 size: 15 residues. V gave up 2 bases and J gave up 0 bases, with 8 bases separating them. Germline CDR1 is SGHTA and CDR2 is FQGTGA. CDR3 bases: TGTGCCAGCAGCTTAGTCGCGGACTCCTACAATGAGCAGTTCTTC. Translation gives CASSLVADSYNEQFF.

The table lists this clonotype with a count of one. The chain carries TRBV12-3 or TRBV12-4 and TRBJ1-1; D not resolved. The CDR3 loop spans 15 amino acids. V shed 0 bases and J shed 0 bases, with 8 bases lying between them. CDR3 in amino acids: CASSLAGYLNTEAFF. As DNA, the CDR3 is TGTGCCAGCAGTTTAGCGGGTTACCTGAACACTGAAGCTTTCTTT.

The V gene is TRBV19, the J gene TRBJ1-5; maybe TRBD1 (5 bases). Germline-derived CDR1 and CDR2 are LNHDA and SQIVND (reference sequence). The ends were cut back, 3 bases at V and 0 bases at J, with 9 bases in the middle. CDR3 length equals 15 residues. CDR3 bases: TGTGCCAGTAGTATGGTTGGGGGTAGCAATCAGCCCCAGCATTTT. It codes for CASSMVGGSNQPQHF.

The CDR3 DNA reads TGCAGCGCTTCCTCTAGCGGGTGGTCCTACAATGAGCAGTTCTTC. This encodes CSASSSGWSYNEQFF. V gene TRBV29-1 combines with J gene TRBJ2-1, with 8 bases aligning to TRBD2. This CDR3 has 15 residues. CDR1 is SQVTM, CDR2 ANQGSEA, per germline. J was trimmed by 1 base and V by 7 bases; bases with no gene match: 9.

The chain carries TRBV28 and TRBJ2-7; the D is unclear. Between the trimmed V and J ends, which lost 7 bases and 2 bases, there was a span of 12 bases. This CDR3 has 13 amino acids. CDR1 is MDHEN and CDR2 is SYDVKM in the germline V gene. The CDR3 nucleotides read TGTGCCAGCACCCCGGTCGACCCCTACGAGCAGTACTTC. Translated: CASTPVDPYEQYF.

This chain uses TRBV11-2 with TRBJ2-1; 8 nucleotides match TRBD2. CDR1 is SGHAT, CDR2 FQNNGV, per germline. This CDR3 contains 16 residues. J was trimmed by 3 bases and V by 1 base; bases with no gene match: 5. The CDR3 region has the DNA TGTGCCAGCAGCTTAGCGGGAGGGCCAGTCTACAATGAGCAGTTCTTC. Protein: CASSLAGGPVYNEQFF.

The V and J genes are TRBV13 and TRBJ2-7; 8 bases match TRBD2. The CDR3 loop spans 14 amino acids. Looked up from germline, CDR1 is PRHDT and CDR2 is FYEKMQ (reference sequence). V dropped 6 bases and J dropped 5; count of bases not matched to a gene: 9. The CDR3 protein is CASRTSGSRNEQYF. The CDR3 bases are TGTGCCAGCAGAACAAGCGGGAGCAGGAACGAGCAGTACTTC.

The chain employs TRBV29-1 and TRBJ2-7; D might be TRBD1 or TRBD2, each matching 6 bases. The germline gives CDR1 SQVTM, CDR2 ANQGSEA. V dropped 4 bases and J dropped 5 bases, with 12 bases sitting between them. The CDR3 consists of 12 residues. The CDR3 DNA is TGCAGCGTTGTTCGGGGGCCCAACGAGCAGTACTTC. This translates into CSVVRGPNEQYF.

The chain links TRBV18 to TRBJ2-7; D is possibly TRBD1 (5 bases). V was clipped by 4 bases and J by 4 bases, with 14 bases between them. Germline CDR1 KGHSH, CDR2 LQKENI. This CDR3 spans 14 amino acids. CDR3 coding DNA: TGTGCCAGCTCACTACAGTCACAGGATTACGAGCAGTACTTC. Its protein product is CASSLQSQDYEQYF. Filled out from reference TRBV18 and TRBJ2-7, the complete variable domain reads NAGVMQNPRHLVRRRGQEARLRCSPMKGHSHVYWYRQLPEEGLKFMVYLQKENIIDESGMPKERFSAEFPKEGPSILRIQQVVRGDSAAYFCASSLQSQDYEQYFGPGTRLTVT.

This chain links TRBV7-3 with TRBJ2-7; 10 nucleotides line up with TRBD2. V dropped 5 bases and J dropped 3; count of bases not matched to a gene: 10. The CDR3 is 16 residues long. CDR1 SGHTA and CDR2 FQGTGA come from the germline V gene. CDR3 sequence (DNA): TGTGCCAGCAGCCGCCGGACTAGCGGATTAGGCTACGAGCAGTACTTC. This translates into CASSRRTSGLGYEQYF.

The CDR3 spells CASSLGRDSGSNQPQHF. The CDR3 nucleotides read TGTGCCAGCAGCCTCGGTCGGGACTCCGGCAGCAATCAGCCCCAGCATTTT. This chain uses TRBV28 with TRBJ1-5; TRBD1 is a possible D gene (5 bases). CDR3 size: 17 residues. From germline, CDR1 is MDHEN and CDR2 SYDVKM. The V end lost 6 bases, the J end lost 1 base, and 19 bases lay between the germline ends.